The clone carrying this T cell receptor beta chain was found a few times. The target antigen is unknown. Two oligonucleotides, mixed equimolar, formed the beta constant-region primer covering TRBC1 and TRBC2. An oligonucleotide with the SP2 primer and a 12-nucleotide UMI was ligated to the cDNA 3' end. Nested alpha and beta constant-region primers with the SP2 primer drove four PCR rounds on ligated cDNA. One entry per CDR3 protein results from TCRdb running MiXCR on the UMI-ligation and nested PCR reads. The sample consists of 140,000 to 150,000 distinct CDR3 sequences, 15% to 20% of them appearing once. These data are taken from a study of naive and memory T cell subsets. Overall study findings and caveats: TCR abundance followed a power law differing between naive and memory subsets.

V shed 6 bases, J shed 4 bases, and the junction held 5 bases outside the gene matches. This CDR3 contains 15 residues. Germline V lookup: CDR1 SNHLY, CDR2 FYNNEI. This chain links TRBV2 with TRBJ2-3, with 12 bases that match TRBD2. What was sequenced was naive CD4+ T cells from blood. The receptor comes from a human donor in good health. CDR3 sequence reads: CASSRGLAGSDTQYF. CDR3 sequence (DNA): TGTGCCAGCAGCAGAGGACTAGCGGGATCAGATACGCAGTATTTT.